This is a list of T cell receptor beta chains from one sample in a study of T cells in Graves' hyperthyroidism and ophthalmopathy. TCRdb ran MiXCR on the multiplex PCR reads and lists one entry per CDR3 protein. This sample has around 520,000 distinct CDR3 sequences, with approximately 25% found just once. Sample: blood. Receptor source: a woman under 40 with Graves' ophthalmopathy. Both conserved end residues are part of each CDR3. A D gene is named only where the DNA matches it firmly. Expanded clones get a size class; other rows say once, few or many, or leave the size out.

J gene,clone size,V gene,D gene,CDR3 protein,CDR3 DNA
TRBJ2-7,many,TRBV20-1,TRBD1,CSAPPTGATEQYF,TGCAGTGCTCCTCCAACAGGGGCTACCGAGCAGTACTTC
TRBJ2-7,NA,TRBV9,TRBD2,CASSAGLAGNEQYF,TGTGCCAGCAGCGCGGGACTAGCGGGAAACGAGCAGTACTTC
TRBJ1-2,few,TRBV19,NA,CASSIATGGGYTF,TGTGCCAGTAGTATAGCCACGGGGGGTGGCTACACCTTC
TRBJ2-3,many,TRBV6-1,NA,CASSVQGDTQYF,TGTGCCAGCAGCGTACAGGGAGATACGCAGTATTTT
TRBJ1-1,once,TRBV6-1,NA,CASSRDRSRTEAFF,TGTGCCAGCAGTCGGGACCGTAGTCGGACTGAAGCTTTCTTT
TRBJ2-5,NA,TRBV5-5,NA,CASSSEGISFQETQYF,TGTGCCAGCAGCTCGGAGGGGATATCCTTCCAAGAGACCCAGTACTTC
TRBJ2-7,many,TRBV11-2,NA,CASSLDWSSSYEQYF,TGTGCCAGCAGCTTAGATTGGTCTAGCTCCTACGAGCAGTACTTC
TRBJ2-7,many,TRBV7-8,TRBD1,CASSFLRTGSYEQYF,TGTGCCAGCAGCTTCTTACGGACAGGGAGTTACGAGCAGTACTTC
TRBJ2-7,many,TRBV6-1,NA,CASSERIGPHPGEQYF,TGTGCCAGCAGTGAGCGAATCGGGCCTCATCCGGGGGAGCAGTACTTC
TRBJ2-5,few,TRBV3-1,TRBD2,CASSQDSAGVNYMIQETQYF,TGTGCCAGCAGCCAAGATTCAGCGGGGGTGAACTATATGATCCAAGAGACCCAGTACTTC
TRBJ2-5,many,TRBV13,TRBD2,CASSLLGLAGGPAETQYF,TGTGCCAGCAGCTTATTAGGACTAGCGGGGGGGCCGGCAGAGACCCAGTACTTC
TRBJ1-2,many,TRBV3-1,NA,CASSPQQGNYGYTF,TGTGCCAGCAGCCCCCAGCAGGGGAACTATGGCTACACCTTC
TRBJ1-3,many,TRBV28,NA,CASSPRPSGNTIYF,TGTGCCAGCAGCCCTAGACCGTCTGGAAACACCATATATTTT
TRBJ1-1,many,TRBV20-1,NA,CSAHRDLDTEAFF,TGCAGTGCTCACCGGGATCTGGACACTGAAGCTTTCTTT
TRBJ2-7,NA,TRBV6-1,NA,CASDQSRGRGDEQYF,TGTGCCAGCGACCAAAGCCGTGGCAGGGGGGACGAGCAGTACTTC
TRBJ1-1,many,TRBV6-5,TRBD1,CASSYGTDQNTEAFF,TGTGCCAGCAGTTATGGGACAGACCAGAACACTGAAGCTTTCTTT
TRBJ1-1,many,TRBV7-8,NA,CASSPRRLNTEAFF,TGTGCCAGCAGCCCCCGCAGACTGAACACTGAAGCTTTCTTT
TRBJ1-3,NA,TRBV12-3/TRBV12-4,NA,CASRANRDSGNTIYF,TGTGCCAGCAGAGCCAACAGGGACTCGGGAAACACCATATATTTT
TRBJ1-1,many,TRBV5-1,NA,CASSTTEGNTEAFF,TGCGCCAGCAGCACAACCGAGGGGAACACTGAAGCTTTCTTT
TRBJ2-7,few,TRBV18,NA,CASSPLAGNYEQYF,TGTGCCAGCTCACCTCTGGCAGGGAACTACGAGCAGTACTTC
TRBJ1-1,many,TRBV2,NA,CARRGTDTEAFF,TGTGCCAGACGGGGCACCGACACTGAAGCTTTCTTT
TRBJ2-7,NA,TRBV12-3/TRBV12-4,TRBD1,CASQRQGYYEQYF,TGTGCCAGTCAACGACAGGGGTACTACGAGCAGTACTTC
TRBJ2-2,many,TRBV30,TRBD2,CARTAGGPRVTGELFF,TGTGCGCGCACGGCGGGGGGGCCCCGGGTCACCGGGGAGCTGTTTTTT
TRBJ2-7,few,TRBV11-2,TRBD2,CASSRLAGGREQYF,TGTGCCAGCAGCAGACTAGCGGGAGGGCGCGAGCAGTACTTC
TRBJ2-5,NA,TRBV7-3,NA,CASSLTGPPMGETQYF,TGTGCCAGCAGCTTAACAGGACCCCCCATGGGCGAGACCCAGTACTTC
TRBJ2-7,many,TRBV9,NA,CASSVAPGVEQYF,TGTGCCAGCAGCGTAGCTCCAGGGGTGGAGCAGTACTTC
TRBJ1-2,many,TRBV20-1,NA,CSATGLTFYGYTF,TGCAGTGCCACTGGACTGACCTTCTATGGCTACACCTTC
TRBJ2-7,many,TRBV7-2,NA,CASSFYSGAGPEQYF,TGTGCCAGCAGCTTTTACTCTGGGGCAGGGCCAGAGCAGTACTTC
TRBJ2-7,many,TRBV27,NA,CASSLIAGSGYEQYF,TGTGCCAGCAGTTTAATAGCAGGGTCTGGGTACGAGCAGTACTTC
TRBJ1-6,few,TRBV27,NA,CASSLGDGRISSYNSPLHF,TGTGCCAGCAGTTTAGGGGACGGAAGAATAAGCTCCTATAATTCACCCCTCCACTTT
TRBJ2-2,many,TRBV6-2/TRBV6-3,TRBD1,CASSYSPPGQGYRGELFF,TGTGCCAGCAGTTACTCACCCCCGGGACAGGGCTATCGTGGGGAGCTGTTTTTT
TRBJ1-1,many,TRBV11-2,NA,CASSYAGTRDTEAFF,TGTGCCAGCAGCTACGCAGGGACCCGTGACACTGAAGCTTTCTTT
TRBJ2-5,NA,TRBV3-1,NA,CASSQDQRLLQETQYF,TGTGCCAGCAGCCAAGATCAGCGGCTACTACAAGAGACCCAGTACTTC
TRBJ1-2,many,TRBV12-3/TRBV12-4,TRBD1,CASRTGGSGYTF,TGTGCCAGCAGGACAGGGGGCTCTGGCTACACCTTC
TRBJ1-2,many,TRBV27,NA,CASSLSIGQGNGYTF,TGTGCCAGCAGTTTATCCATTGGGCAGGGCAATGGCTACACCTTC
TRBJ1-2,NA,TRBV6-1,NA,CASRPPWGAVPNYGYTF,TGTGCCAGCAGACCACCTTGGGGGGCGGTACCTAACTATGGCTACACCTTC
TRBJ2-5,many,TRBV15,NA,CATSRDPTETQYF,TGTGCCACCAGCAGAGATCCTACCGAGACCCAGTACTTC
TRBJ1-2,many,TRBV6-5,NA,CASSYSGDFSYGYTF,TGTGCCAGCAGTTACTCAGGGGATTTTTCCTATGGCTACACCTTC
TRBJ1-3,many,TRBV28,NA,CASRSNSGNTIYF,TGTGCCAGCCGTTCAAACTCTGGAAACACCATATATTTT
TRBJ2-6,many,TRBV27,NA,CASSFRDSGANVLTF,TGTGCCAGCAGTTTTCGGGACTCTGGGGCCAACGTCCTGACTTTC
TRBJ1-1,once,TRBV20-1,NA,CSAREFGGSIEAFF,TGCAGTGCTAGAGAATTTGGAGGCAGCATTGAAGCTTTCTTT
TRBJ2-3,many,TRBV19,NA,CATSGPSDTQYF,TGTGCCACCTCGGGACCATCGGATACGCAGTATTTT
TRBJ2-7,many,TRBV20-1,TRBD2,CSARGPGRASGDNYEQYF,TGCAGTGCTAGAGGGCCGGGGAGGGCTAGCGGGGACAACTACGAGCAGTACTTC
TRBJ2-1,NA,TRBV7-8,NA,CASSLGPGDNEQFF,TGTGCCAGCAGCTTAGGGCCAGGGGACAATGAGCAGTTCTTC
TRBJ2-7,NA,TRBV7-3,NA,CASSLGDSAGKQYF,TGTGCCAGCAGCTTAGGGGACTCCGCTGGAAAGCAGTACTTC
TRBJ1-2,few,TRBV4-1,NA,CASSQGTAAIGYTF,TGCGCCAGCAGCCAAGGGACAGCCGCGATCGGCTACACCTTC
TRBJ1-5,NA,TRBV28,NA,CAISFGHPSNQPQHF,TGTGCCATCAGTTTTGGACACCCGAGCAACCAGCCCCAGCATTTT
TRBJ2-2,NA,TRBV30,NA,CAWRVNTGELFF,TGTGCCTGGAGAGTGAACACCGGGGAGCTGTTTTTT
TRBJ2-7,many,TRBV28,TRBD1,CASSLTDRGDEQYF,TGTGCCAGCAGCCTGACCGACAGGGGCGACGAGCAGTACTTC
TRBJ1-2,NA,TRBV9,NA,CASSVGGSGYGYTF,TGTGCCAGCAGCGTAGGCGGATCGGGCTATGGCTACACCTTC
TRBJ1-2,many,TRBV28,NA,CASSSPVGGYTF,TGTGCCAGCAGTTCCCCCGTCGGTGGCTACACCTTC
TRBJ2-3,many,TRBV12-3/TRBV12-4,TRBD2,CASSLGLAGTQDTQYF,TGTGCCAGCAGCCTGGGACTAGCGGGGACCCAGGATACGCAGTATTTT